The T cell receptor (beta chain) described here comes from a study of CD8 T cells in Susac syndrome. Germline values: CDR1 LNHNV, CDR2 YYDKDF (reference sequence). The germline V and J ends were trimmed by 1 base and 1 base, with 10 bases remaining between them. This CDR3 region has 16 residues. Random hexamers were used to reverse transcribe 0.5 to 1 ug of RNA. Multiplex immunoSEQ PCR targeted 54 Vbeta and 13 Jbeta TCR beta segments. TCRdb processed the immunoSEQ multiplex PCR reads anew with MiXCR; each CDR3 protein has one entry. The repertoire holds about 150,000 distinct CDR3 sequences, 85% to 95% seen once, with about 0.11% in the top ten. Sequencing of TCR beta was performed on blood CD8+ and CD4+ T cells. TEMRA cells were FACS-enriched, while CD8+ and CD4+ T cells were negatively isolated. This clonotype was counted a single time.

This TCR came from a human donor with multiple sclerosis. Sequences were obtained from CD4+ T cells from PBMCs. The rearrangement uses TRBV15 and TRBJ2-2; D gene ambiguous. The CDR3 sequence: CATSRVPAMNTGELFF. CDR3 bases: TGTGCCACCAGCAGAGTCCCAGCCATGAACACCGGGGAGCTGTTTTTT.